The sequence of this T cell receptor beta chain was determined in a study of control samples from healthy donors and cancer patients. The sample holds one count of this clone. V gave up 4 bases and J gave up 9 bases, with 13 bases separating them. Germline V lookup: CDR1 MNHEY, CDR2 SVGAGI. The CDR3 is 14 amino acids. The repertoire was sequenced with immunoSEQ multiplex PCR; TCRdb's copy has only in-frame clones and lacks some. The sample lists roughly 170,000 clones, 91% occurring once. This sequence originates from a middle-aged woman in good health. Specimen: blood. The rearrangement joins TRBV6-5 to TRBJ1-6; tentative D call: TRBD1 (6 bases). The CDR3 here is CASSSDRFSSPLHF. The CDR3 nucleotides read TGTGCCAGCAGTTCCGACAGGTTTAGTTCACCCCTCCACTTT.